A selection of T cell receptor beta chains follows, all from one sample in a study of metastatic and nonmetastatic thyroid tumors. TCRdb re-called the PCR reads via MiXCR. The repertoire has about 38,000 clones, 40% to 55% of them found once; the top ten carry approximately 25%. The sequenced sample consisted of tumor tissue. These receptors originate from a male donor with papillary thyroid cancer or a benign thyroid nodule (not recorded which). Some clones in this sample may be carry-over from other donors' samples. Each CDR3 is given with its conserved first and last residue. A D gene is named only where the DNA matches it firmly. Part of the rows lack a size; the others show once, few, many or a class for expanded clones.

j_call clone_size v_call d_call cdr3_aa cdr3_nt
TRBJ2-7 NA TRBV6-2/TRBV6-3 NA CASSGSGAVSYEQYF TGTGCCAGCAGCGGGTCGGGGGCTGTCTCCTACGAGCAGTACTTC
TRBJ2-1 NA TRBV11-2 NA CASSLGGTGREQFF TGTGCCAGCAGCTTAGGAGGAACGGGTAGAGAGCAGTTCTTC
TRBJ1-1 few TRBV6-1 NA CASRQTRGTEAFF TGTGCCAGCAGACAAACCCGGGGTACTGAAGCTTTCTTT
TRBJ2-7 NA TRBV20-1 TRBD2 CSASGLAGFGSYEQYF TGCAGTGCCTCGGGACTAGCGGGATTCGGGTCCTACGAGCAGTACTTC
TRBJ2-7 NA TRBV30 TRBD1 CAWSVIDRGRYEQYF TGTGCCTGGAGTGTTATTGACAGGGGGCGTTACGAGCAGTACTTC
TRBJ1-5 few TRBV6-1 NA CASSPRQSGQPQHF TGTGCCAGCAGTCCTAGACAGTCCGGGCAGCCCCAGCATTTT
TRBJ1-6 NA TRBV6-1 TRBD1 CASTLKPGQHHNSPLHF TGTGCCAGCACCCTAAAGCCGGGACAGCATCATAATTCACCCCTCCACTTT
TRBJ2-7 NA TRBV20-1 TRBD1 CSARATGAEYEQYF TGCAGTGCTAGAGCCACAGGGGCGGAATACGAGCAGTACTTC
TRBJ2-7 few TRBV11-2 NA CASSLAVGGRSEQYF TGTGCCAGCAGCTTAGCCGTCGGGGGGCGCAGCGAGCAGTACTTC
TRBJ1-5 NA TRBV11-1 TRBD1 CASSLDPPGQGWQPQHF TGTGCCAGCAGCTTAGACCCCCCGGGACAGGGGTGGCAGCCCCAGCATTTT
TRBJ2-1 few TRBV2 NA CASSSREQFF TGTGCCAGCAGCTCGAGGGAGCAGTTCTTC
TRBJ2-2 NA TRBV19 NA CASSMLGFGTGELFF TGTGCCAGTAGTATGTTGGGGTTTGGCACCGGGGAGCTGTTTTTT
TRBJ1-2 once TRBV18 NA CASSPDRFYGYTF TGTGCCAGCTCACCGGACAGATTTTATGGCTACACCTTC
TRBJ2-7 few TRBV28 NA CASSLIVTYEQYF TGTGCCAGCAGTTTAATTGTCACATACGAGCAGTACTTC
TRBJ1-1 once TRBV11-2 TRBD1 CASSLGDRVTEAFF TGTGCCAGCAGCTTAGGGGACAGGGTTACTGAAGCTTTCTTT
TRBJ1-6 few TRBV2 NA CASNPPEYNSPLHF TGTGCCAGCAATCCGCCAGAGTATAATTCACCCCTCCACTTT
TRBJ2-2 few TRBV6-1 TRBD2 CASSEESGSTGELFF TGTGCCAGCAGTGAGGAAAGCGGGAGCACCGGGGAGCTGTTTTTT
TRBJ1-2 many TRBV4-2 TRBD1 CASSLETGGGDGYTF TGTGCCAGCAGCCTCGAAACCGGAGGGGGCGATGGCTACACCTTC
TRBJ2-7 few TRBV2 NA CASSPPFTDEQYF TGTGCCAGCAGTCCCCCGTTTACGGACGAGCAGTACTTC
TRBJ1-1 NA TRBV5-1 NA CASSLGPEAFF TGCGCCAGCAGCTTAGGTCCTGAAGCTTTCTTT
TRBJ1-4 NA TRBV5-1 TRBD1 CASSLAVGTGGEKLFF TGCGCCAGCAGCTTGGCAGTCGGGACAGGGGGTGAAAAACTGTTTTTT
TRBJ2-7 few TRBV7-8 NA CASSLTLGEQYF TGTGCCAGCAGTTTGACCCTGGGCGAGCAGTACTTC
TRBJ1-2 NA TRBV7-2 NA CASSLAGYGYTF TGTGCCAGCAGCTTAGCAGGCTATGGCTACACCTTC
TRBJ1-5 many TRBV30 NA CAWGHTAGVRPQHF TGTGCCTGGGGACACACAGCAGGGGTCCGGCCCCAGCATTTT
TRBJ2-5 few TRBV24-1 TRBD1 CATSAADRGLGETQYF TGTGCCACCAGTGCCGCAGACAGGGGGCTCGGGGAGACCCAGTACTTC
TRBJ1-2 few TRBV6-1 NA CASSRPSYGYTF TGTGCCAGCAGTCGGCCCTCATATGGCTACACCTTC
TRBJ1-1 NA TRBV30 NA CAWRALGGWTEAFF TGTGCCTGGAGGGCGCTTGGGGGGTGGACTGAAGCTTTCTTT
TRBJ1-1 NA TRBV6-1 NA CASRVQCRAEAFF TGTGCCAGCAGGGTACAGTGTAGGGCTGAAGCTTTCTTT
TRBJ2-5 NA TRBV5-1 NA CASSFGSRQETQYF TGCGCCAGCAGCTTCGGGAGTCGACAAGAGACCCAGTACTTC
TRBJ2-7 NA TRBV6-1 TRBD2 CASGPRTSGTREQYF TGTGCCAGCGGGCCTCGGACTAGCGGGACTCGTGAGCAGTACTTC
TRBJ2-3 NA TRBV12-3/TRBV12-4 TRBD2 CASTLGLAGVKDTQYF TGTGCCAGCACCCTAGGACTAGCGGGAGTTAAGGATACGCAGTATTTT
TRBJ2-7 NA TRBV20-1 NA CSARVRGAIREQYF TGCAGTGCTAGAGTACGAGGAGCAATACGCGAGCAGTACTTC
TRBJ2-2 NA TRBV7-8 TRBD2 CASSSGTSQKAGELFF TGTGCCAGCAGCTCTGGGACTAGCCAAAAGGCCGGGGAGCTGTTTTTT
TRBJ2-1 few TRBV6-1 NA CASTKQSSYNEQFF TGTGCCAGCACCAAACAGAGCTCCTACAATGAGCAGTTCTTC
TRBJ1-1 few TRBV2 NA CASSEWENTEAFF TGTGCCAGCAGTGAATGGGAGAACACTGAAGCTTTCTTT
TRBJ2-7 NA TRBV30 NA CAWSMDYEQYF TGTGCCTGGAGTATGGACTACGAGCAGTACTTC
TRBJ2-7 few TRBV5-1 TRBD1 CASSKRTGGHEQYF TGCGCCAGCAGCAAACGGACAGGTGGCCACGAGCAGTACTTC
TRBJ2-2 NA TRBV5-1 TRBD2 CASSLPPLADTGELFF TGCGCCAGCAGCTTGCCCCCCCTAGCGGACACCGGGGAGCTGTTTTTT
TRBJ2-7 NA TRBV20-1 TRBD1 CSAQYRDRGDEQYF TGCAGTGCTCAGTACCGGGACAGGGGCGACGAGCAGTACTTC
TRBJ2-7 few TRBV2 NA CASSRDGASYEQYF TGTGCCAGCAGCCGGGACGGGGCCTCCTACGAGCAGTACTTC
TRBJ2-7 few TRBV10-3 NA CAINPGNSYEQYF TGTGCCATCAACCCCGGGAACTCCTACGAGCAGTACTTC
TRBJ2-7 NA TRBV20-1 NA CSASTLAIEQYF TGCAGTGCTAGCACACTTGCTATCGAGCAGTACTTC
TRBJ2-3 few TRBV10-1 NA CASRFSVRDTQYF TGCGCCAGCAGGTTCTCCGTGAGGGATACGCAGTATTTT
TRBJ2-3 NA TRBV12-3/TRBV12-4 TRBD1 CASTSDADRGTDTQYF TGTGCCAGCACTTCGGACGCGGACAGGGGGACAGATACGCAGTATTTT
TRBJ2-3 NA TRBV28 TRBD2 CASSSTQLAEWGDTQYF TGTGCCAGCAGCTCGACGCAACTAGCGGAGTGGGGAGATACGCAGTATTTT
TRBJ2-3 NA TRBV4-2 TRBD2 CASSQDRGGGFSDTQYF TGTGCCAGCAGCCAAGATCGGGGGGGAGGTTTTTCTGATACGCAGTATTTT
TRBJ2-1 NA TRBV7-8 NA CASSLSEGNNEQFF TGTGCCAGCAGCTTATCGGAGGGAAACAATGAGCAGTTCTTC
TRBJ1-5 NA TRBV19 NA CASSTDRSRTTNQPQHF TGTGCCAGTAGTACCGACAGGAGCAGGACTACTAATCAGCCCCAGCATTTT
TRBJ1-1 few TRBV12-3/TRBV12-4 NA CASSPVGRANTEAFF TGTGCCAGTAGTCCGGTGGGACGGGCGAACACTGAAGCTTTCTTT
TRBJ1-5 NA TRBV7-2 NA CASSFFLNQPQHF TGTGCCAGCAGCTTCTTCCTCAATCAGCCCCAGCATTTT
TRBJ1-3 few TRBV28 NA CASSSPHTIYF TGTGCCAGCAGCTCTCCCCACACCATATATTTT
TRBJ1-6 few TRBV5-1 TRBD1 CASSGTTGAVSPLHF TGCGCCAGCAGCGGAACGACAGGGGCAGTTTCACCCCTCCACTTT
TRBJ1-2 NA TRBV3-1 NA CASSQGRSNYGYTF TGTGCCAGCAGCCAAGGGCGGAGTAACTATGGCTACACCTTC
TRBJ2-7 few TRBV4-1 NA CASSQGDEQYF TGCGCCAGCAGCCAAGGGGACGAGCAGTACTTC
TRBJ1-5 few TRBV30 TRBD1 CAWKQGASNQPQHF TGTGCCTGGAAGCAGGGGGCCAGCAATCAGCCCCAGCATTTT
TRBJ2-6 NA TRBV4-3 NA CASSQDHSSGANVLTF TGCGCCAGCAGCCAAGATCACAGCTCTGGGGCCAACGTCCTGACTTTC